A selection of T cell receptor beta chains follows, all from one sample in a study of cytomegalovirus exposure and HLA in healthy donors. Profiling relied on immunoSEQ multiplex PCR, and the TCRdb table lists in-frame clones only, not all of them. This specimen shows under 150,000 clones; the ten leading clones hold less than 3.5%. Sequenced input: PBMCs. The receptors originated from a man in his forties in good health and CMV-seronegative. CDR3s include the opening cysteine and the closing phenylalanine or tryptophan. D genes are given only for firm matches.

d_gene	len	v_gene	j_gene	CDR3nt	CDR3aa
-	14	TRBV10-3	TRBJ2-7	TGTGCCATCAGTGAGATAGGGCAGGGTTACGAGCAGTACTTC	CAISEIGQGYEQYF
TRBD2	16	TRBV27	TRBJ2-7	TGTGCCAGCAGTTTTAGGGCCGGGACTAGCGACGCCGAGCAGTACTTC	CASSFRAGTSDAEQYF
TRBD2	16	TRBV7-3	TRBJ2-3	TGTGCCAGCAGCTCCGGGCGGGGGGGAAAGACAGATACGCAGTATTTT	CASSSGRGGKTDTQYF
-	17	TRBV18	TRBJ1-4	TGTGCCAGCTCCCTCCAGAGAGAGGTTGCAACTAATGAAAAACTGTTTTTT	CASSLQREVATNEKLFF
-	16	TRBV10-3	TRBJ1-1	TGTGCCATCAGGGACAGCGGTTCATGGGGTAGTACTGAAGCTTTCTTT	CAIRDSGSWGSTEAFF
TRBD1	15	TRBV28	TRBJ2-7	TGTGCCAGCAGCCCTGGGGGACAGGGGGTCCACGAGCAGTACTTC	CASSPGGQGVHEQYF
-	16	TRBV7-3	TRBJ2-1	TGTGCCAGCAGCTCGGGAGTAGGCTTGTCGGTCAATGAGCAGTTCTTC	CASSSGVGLSVNEQFF
-	14	TRBV5-1	TRBJ1-1	TGCGCCAGCAGCTCGACAGGACTGAACACTGAAGCTTTCTTT	CASSSTGLNTEAFF
-	13	TRBV29-1	TRBJ1-5	TGCAGCGTGGTCGGGAACAGCAATCAGCCCCAGCATTTT	CSVVGNSNQPQHF
TRBD1	16	TRBV6-4	TRBJ2-3	TGTGCCAGCAGTGCCCAAGGACAGGGGCGCACAGATACGCAGTATTTT	CASSAQGQGRTDTQYF
TRBD2	19	TRBV7-9	TRBJ2-5	TGTGCCAGCAGCTTTCCCCGGTCGGGGGGGCCGGTAAAACAAGAGACCCAGTACTTC	CASSFPRSGGPVKQETQYF
TRBD1	15	TRBV5-1	TRBJ2-7	TGCGCCAGTTCCTGGGACAGCCGTAACTCCTACGAGCAGTACTTC	CASSWDSRNSYEQYF
-	14	TRBV25-1	TRBJ2-7	TGTGCCAGCAGTGAAGTCGACTATTCTTACGAGCAGTACTTC	CASSEVDYSYEQYF
TRBD2	13	TRBV6-1	TRBJ2-1	TGTGCCAGCAATAGCGGGGGAGACAATGAGCAGTTCTTC	CASNSGGDNEQFF
TRBD1	14	TRBV29-1	TRBJ1-2	TGCAGCGTGACAGGACAGGGTAGGGACTATGGCTACACCTTC	CSVTGQGRDYGYTF
TRBD1	17	TRBV4-1	TRBJ1-4	TGCGCCAGCAGCCAAGATTTTTTGGGACAGGGAAATGAAAAACTGTTTTTT	CASSQDFLGQGNEKLFF
TRBD1	15	TRBV5-1	TRBJ1-5	TGCGCCAGCAGCTTGGAGGGACAGGGGAATCAGCCCCAGCATTTT	CASSLEGQGNQPQHF
-	17	TRBV4-2	TRBJ1-5	TGTGCCAGCAGCCAAGGACCGGGTACAGGGCCCAATCAGCCCCAGCATTTT	CASSQGPGTGPNQPQHF
-	14	TRBV6-1	TRBJ2-1	TGTGCCAGCAGTGAAGCAATGAGTAACAATGAGCAGTTCTTC	CASSEAMSNNEQFF
-	14	TRBV7-8	TRBJ2-7	TGTGCCAGCAGCTTAGGTGGGGCAGACTACGAGCAGTACTTC	CASSLGGADYEQYF
-	14	TRBV18	TRBJ2-3	TGTGCCAGCTCACGGGGTGCTAGCGAGGTTACGCAGTATTTT	CASSRGASEVTQYF
-	16	TRBV5-6	TRBJ2-3	TGTGCCAGCAGCTTGTGGCCAGGAGGTTCCACAGATACGCAGTATTTT	CASSLWPGGSTDTQYF